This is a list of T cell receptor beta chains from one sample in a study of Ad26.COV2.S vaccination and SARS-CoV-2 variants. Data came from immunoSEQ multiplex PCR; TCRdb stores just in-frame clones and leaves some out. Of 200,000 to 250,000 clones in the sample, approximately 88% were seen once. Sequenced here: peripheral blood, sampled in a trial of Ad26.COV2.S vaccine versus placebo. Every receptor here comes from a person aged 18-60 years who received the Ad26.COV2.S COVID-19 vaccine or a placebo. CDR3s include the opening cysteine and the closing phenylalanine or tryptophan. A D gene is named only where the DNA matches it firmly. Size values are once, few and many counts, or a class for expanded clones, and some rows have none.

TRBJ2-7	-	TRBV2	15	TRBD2	CASSEASGRGHEQYF	TGTGCCAGCAGTGAAGCTAGCGGGAGGGGCCACGAGCAGTACTTC
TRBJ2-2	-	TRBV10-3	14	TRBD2	CAISERRGAGELFF	TGTGCCATCAGTGAGCGGCGGGGGGCCGGGGAGCTGTTTTTT
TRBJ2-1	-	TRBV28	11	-	CASSLPTEQFF	TGTGCCAGCAGTCTGCCGACAGAGCAGTTCTTC
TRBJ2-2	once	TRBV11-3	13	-	CASSSSISGELFF	TGTGCCAGCAGCTCCTCCATCTCCGGGGAGCTGTTTTTT
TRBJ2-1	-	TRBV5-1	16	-	CASSLLTGTPANEQFF	TGCGCCAGCAGCTTGCTGACCGGGACGCCAGCGAATGAGCAGTTCTTC
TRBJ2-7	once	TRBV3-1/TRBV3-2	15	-	CASSQESGLAYEQYF	TGTGCCAGCAGCCAAGAAAGCGGCCTCGCCTACGAGCAGTACTTC
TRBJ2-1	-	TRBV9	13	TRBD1	CASSEGTVNEQFF	TGTGCCAGCAGCGAGGGGACAGTCAATGAGCAGTTCTTC
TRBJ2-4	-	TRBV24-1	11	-	CATSDGIIQYF	TGTGCCACCAGTGATGGGATAATTCAGTACTTC
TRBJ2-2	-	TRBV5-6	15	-	CASSLAGTYTGELFF	TGTGCCAGCAGCTTGGCCGGGACTTACACCGGGGAGCTGTTTTTT
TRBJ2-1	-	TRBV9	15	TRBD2	CASSVGGSWRNEQFF	TGTGCCAGCAGCGTAGGCGGGAGCTGGAGAAATGAGCAGTTCTTC
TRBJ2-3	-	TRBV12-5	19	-	CASGLGRDGQVGGTDTQYF	TGTGCTAGTGGTTTGGGAAGGGACGGTCAGGTTGGAGGCACAGATACGCAGTATTTT
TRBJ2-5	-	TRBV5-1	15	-	CASSSMGGREETQYF	TGCGCCAGCAGCAGTATGGGGGGGCGAGAAGAGACCCAGTACTTC
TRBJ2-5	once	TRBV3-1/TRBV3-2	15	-	CASSQDQLGQETQYF	TGTGCCAGCAGCCAAGATCAGCTAGGCCAAGAGACCCAGTACTTC
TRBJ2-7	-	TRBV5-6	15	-	CASSHLEGRSYEQYF	TGTGCCAGCAGCCACCTGGAGGGACGCTCCTACGAGCAGTACTTC
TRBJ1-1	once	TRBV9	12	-	CASGNGHSEAFF	TGTGCCAGCGGCAACGGACATTCTGAAGCTTTCTTT
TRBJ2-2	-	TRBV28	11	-	CASSSYRELFF	TGTGCCAGCAGCTCTTACCGGGAGCTGTTTTTT